This is a list of T cell receptor beta chains from one sample in a study of CD8 T cells in ankylosing spondylitis. TCRdb reprocessed the 5' RACE reads with MiXCR, giving one entry per CDR3 protein. The profile shows about 140,000 distinct CDR3 sequences, 8% to 9% of them singletons. The sequenced sample consisted of synovial fluid, either unsorted or a sorted T cell fraction (not recorded which). These receptors all stem from a male donor with ankylosing spondylitis. Both conserved end residues are part of each CDR3.

>TRBJ1-6|TRBV27
CASTKGGRNSPLHF
>TRBJ2-7|TRBV7-9
CASSSPYKGESSYEQYF
>TRBJ2-1|TRBV7-9
CAGSPPGVIYNEQFF
>TRBJ2-1|TRBV24-1
CATSDFRTSGINEQFF
>TRBJ2-7|TRBV6-1
CASSEEVFYEQYF
>TRBJ2-7|TRBV7-2
CASSLARGTPQYF
>TRBJ1-3|TRBV29-1
CSARQQGTGNTIYF
>TRBJ2-5|TRBV20-1
CSARMGGETQYF
>TRBJ1-2|TRBV6-1
CASSGSGGHGYTF
>TRBJ1-2|TRBV6-1
CASSKLSPGQVNYGYTF
>TRBJ2-7|TRBV6-5
CASSYSRRSPGGEQYF
>TRBJ2-1|TRBV19
CASKPSSGPWQFF
>TRBJ2-1|TRBV9
CASGLRLASYNEQFF
>TRBJ1-2|TRBV12-3/TRBV12-4
CASSSEGVGYTF
>TRBJ2-7|TRBV7-8
CASSLVGQGISYEQYF
>TRBJ2-1|TRBV15
CATSRSGRQEFNEQFF
>TRBJ2-1|TRBV5-1
CASSPGLAAYNEQFF
>TRBJ1-2|TRBV29-1
CSVEVGVENYGYTF
>TRBJ2-2|TRBV18
CASSPPGGADTGELFF
>TRBJ2-5|TRBV30
CAWSGDRGRVWFGETQYF
>TRBJ2-2|TRBV11-2
CASSVRGSSLAGELFF
>TRBJ1-4|TRBV18
CASSRRIATNEKLFF
>TRBJ1-5|TRBV11-2
CASSPTGGVYSNQPQHF
>TRBJ2-5|TRBV6-2/TRBV6-3
CAITLVGETKETQYF
>TRBJ2-5|TRBV7-2
CASSYNREETQYF
>TRBJ1-1|TRBV19
CASIHRGENTEAFF
>TRBJ2-1|TRBV2
CASRGEWNEQFF
>TRBJ2-3|TRBV7-8
CASSSTWRGDTDTQYF
>TRBJ1-1|TRBV24-1
CATSDSGGGNTEAFF
>TRBJ2-7|TRBV9
CASSVGEIENEQYF
>TRBJ2-3|TRBV6-2/TRBV6-3
CASSSAGNTDTQYF
>TRBJ2-5|TRBV24-1
CATSEEGGGGLYEETQYF
>TRBJ1-2|TRBV29-1
CSVGRTDYGYTF
>TRBJ2-7|TRBV7-2
CASTTGTSGNEQYF
>TRBJ2-7|TRBV5-1
CASSLSTTSYEQYF
>TRBJ2-7|TRBV4-1
CASSRTVRSYEQYF
>TRBJ1-5|TRBV2
CASRGQGNQPQHF
>TRBJ2-6|TRBV25-1
CASSEWDAGANVLTF
>TRBJ2-1|TRBV2
CTSSSTSGRAGSYNEQFF
>TRBJ2-7|TRBV7-9
CASSLVRSGSYEQYF
>TRBJ2-3|TRBV9
CASSVSGYTDTQYF
>TRBJ2-2|TRBV2
CASSGNRAVTGELFF
>TRBJ2-7|TRBV28
CASSRLTYEQYF
>TRBJ1-5|TRBV6-1
CASRSDRERVMSNQPQHF
>TRBJ1-5|TRBV5-5
CAMGSGLGEQPQHF
>TRBJ2-7|TRBV4-2
CASSQVGSSYEQYF
>TRBJ1-2|TRBV20-1
CSAAGDRYGYTF
>TRBJ2-1|TRBV29-1
CSVQGGVAQTYNEQFF
>TRBJ2-1|TRBV18
CASSPYLAVSSYNEQFF
>TRBJ2-5|TRBV24-1
CATSRGRGQETQYF
>TRBJ2-1|TRBV7-2
CASSVASGGPYNEQFF
>TRBJ1-3|TRBV4-2
CASSLTGTRRGTIYF
>TRBJ1-3|TRBV7-9
CASSSYRGSSGNTIYF
>TRBJ2-3|TRBV5-6
CASSLGGRAIDTQYF